Listed here is a single TCR beta chain. Its cognate antigen is unknown. This record belongs to a study of OX40 agonist ivuxolimab in advanced cancers. Overall study results and limits: In general, CD8+ T cells held more expanded clones than CD4+ did, on average. In the 0.1 to 3.0 mg/kg range, CD4+ and CD8+ blood T cells had expanded clonally by week 6. Compared with others, partial responders at 0.1-3.0 mg/kg displayed clonal expansion among the lowest.

Systemic immunosuppression or autoimmune disease history was grounds to exclude patients. CDR1 and CDR2 from the germline V gene are SGHDT and YYEEEE. The V and J ends lost 6 bases and 2 bases respectively, with 18 bases between them. The CDR3 is 15 amino acids. Clones were read by immunoSEQ multiplex PCR, and TCRdb kept only the in-frame ones, dropping some. The table includes just under 60,000 clones, around 93% detected once. The V call is TRBV5-6, the J call TRBJ2-7; D might be TRBD2 (5 bases). Sequencing was performed on CD4+ or CD8+ T cells sorted from blood, taken in a trial of the OX40 agonist ivuxolimab. The source of this sequence is an adult with an advanced solid tumor such as melanoma, head and neck, liver or kidney cancer. The CDR3, as DNA: TGTGCCAGCACCCCCGTGAGCGGTACACCCTACGAGCAGTACTTC. This gives the protein CASTPVSGTPYEQYF.